This TCR beta chain came from a study of response to subunit inactivated influenza vaccine. V was shortened by 3 bases and J by 0 bases, with 18 bases between the two germline ends. The CDR3 spans 17 residues. Germline lookup yields CDR1 DFQATT and CDR2 SNEGSKA (reference sequence). A single record per CDR3 protein comes from TCRdb applying MiXCR to the RT-PCR reads. The sample lists fewer than 600,000 distinct CDR3 sequences, about 7.2% occurring once. This clonotype has a count of ten or more. The TCR comes from a man aged 45 to 70 who received an inactivated influenza vaccine. The sequencing here drew on PBMCs from blood, taken about 23 months after vaccination. The chain uses TRBV20-1 and TRBJ1-5, with TRBD1 as a possible D gene (6 bases). The CDR3 region is CSASVVSGASSNQPQHF. The CDR3 DNA follows: TGCAGTGCTAGTGTGGTGTCAGGGGCTTCTAGCAATCAGCCCCAGCATTTT.